Listed here are 9 T cell receptor beta chains from one sample, sequenced in a study of cytomegalovirus exposure and HLA in healthy donors. It was with 60 Vbeta and 13 Jbeta primers that the PCR ran. This table comes from immunoSEQ multiplex PCR, and its TCRdb copy is limited to in-frame clones, with some not included. The table records 200,000 to 250,000 clones, just over 75% of them present only once. The source material was PBMCs. These receptors were obtained from a woman aged 60-75 years in good health and CMV-seropositive.

This clone has a single count. The chain recombines TRBV10-3 with TRBJ1-5; a possible D gene is TRBD1 (5 bases). V lost 3 bases to trimming and J lost 11 bases, with 17 bases between them. This CDR3 contains 14 residues. Per the germline V gene, CDR1 is ENHRY and CDR2 is SYGVKD. CDR3 amino acids: CAISEIQGSVAQHF. In DNA, the CDR3 is TGTGCCATCAGTGAAATCCAGGGTTCGGTAGCCCAGCATTTT.

The chain joins TRBV30 to TRBJ1-1, with a tentative D call TRBD1 (6 bases). The length of the CDR3 is 13 residues. V lost 6 bases and J 1 base, leaving 12 bases between the germline ends. In germline, CDR1 is GTSNPN, CDR2 SVGIG (reference sequence). CDR3 in amino acids: CACTWTANTEAFF. Here the CDR3 DNA reads TGTGCCTGTACCTGGACAGCGAACACTGAAGCTTTCTTT.

The chain links TRBV6-1 to TRBJ2-5; possibly TRBD1 for D (5 bases). CDR1 and CDR2 (germline): MNHNS, SASEGT. This CDR3 region has 13 residues. V lost 6 bases and J 5 bases, leaving 13 bases between the germline ends. CDR3 DNA: TGTGCCAGCAGACCTGCAGGGTTGGAGACCCAGTACTTC. This codes for CASRPAGLETQYF.

V usage is TRBV5-1 and J usage is TRBJ1-6; 7 bases agree with TRBD1. The CDR3 runs 19 residues. V shed 4 bases, J shed 0 bases, and the junction held 13 bases outside the gene matches. The germline CDR1 and CDR2 sequences are SGHRS and YFSETQ. This CDR3 is CASSAGGRDTFSYNSPLHF. Written as DNA, the CDR3 is TGCGCCAGCAGCGCAGGGGGGCGGGATACGTTCTCCTATAATTCACCCCTCCACTTT.

The rearrangement joins TRBV10-1 to TRBJ1-1; D may be TRBD1 (5 bases). Trimming left V 2 bases short and J 0 bases short, with 7 bases between. The germline CDR1 and CDR2 sequences are WNHNN and SYGVQD (reference sequence). There are 14 residues in the CDR3. CDR3 in DNA: TGCGCCAGCAGTGAGGCGACAGTGAACACTGAAGCTTTCTTT. Translation: CASSEATVNTEAFF.

This chain uses TRBV30 with TRBJ2-5, with D maybe TRBD2 (5 bases). Trimming pared 5 bases from V and 2 bases from J, leaving 12 bases between. Germline CDR1 GTSNPN, CDR2 SVGIG (reference sequence). The CDR3 has 13 residues. This CDR3 reads CAWAGSGQETQYF. The CDR3, as DNA: TGTGCCTGGGCCGGGTCGGGGCAAGAGACCCAGTACTTC.

The chain is built from TRBV6-5 and TRBJ1-1, with TRBD1 as a possible D gene (5 bases). V was pared by 0 bases and J by 11 bases, with 13 bases between. CDR3 size: 13 residues. Looked up from germline, CDR1 is MNHEY and CDR2 is SVGAGI. The CDR3 nucleotides read TGTGCCAGCAGTTACTCGGAGGGGCGGGAGGCTTTCTTT. Encoded protein: CASSYSEGREAFF.

This clone was observed a few times. The rearrangement links TRBV6-1 to TRBJ1-3, with 8 nucleotides matching TRBD1. The CDR3 length is 17 residues. Germline V gene sequence: CDR1 MNHNS, CDR2 SASEGT. Trimming took 2 bases from V and 4 from J; bases not matched to a gene: 10. For the CDR3, the DNA is TGTGCCAGCAGTGAAAGGGGCCAGGGGGCTTCAGGAAACACCATATATTTT. Protein: CASSERGQGASGNTIYF.

Here the CDR3 DNA reads TGCGCCAGCACTGGGCAGTCCACACTCGGAAACACCATATATTTT. It yields the protein CASTGQSTLGNTIYF. The chain has TRBV4-1 and TRBJ1-3; D not resolved. V dropped 7 bases and J dropped 4 bases, with 17 bases sitting between them. From germline, CDR1 is MGHRA and CDR2 YSYEKL. The CDR3 length is 15 residues.